The clone carrying this T cell receptor (beta chain) was seen a single time. What it binds is not known. The table came from immunoSEQ multiplex PCR; TCRdb's copy has only in-frame clones and leaves some out. The sample yields about 24,000 clones, approximately 96% seen once. CD4+CD127+ cells were sorted as the conventional CD4 T cells. This CDR3 region has 16 residues. Germline loops: CDR1 SGHTA, CDR2 FQGNSA. J gave up 2 bases and V 1 base, and 6 bases lay outside the gene matches. This sample is part of a study of B cell selection in AIRE deficiency. Broader study findings: Healthy donors alone shared more than 30% of around 3,700 Treg sequences; patients alone approximately 9.4%. CDR3s were shorter in shared Treg sequences, reflecting few non-templated nucleotide insertions. Tconv and Treg cells from AIRE-deficient patients resembled healthy donors in TCRBV usage, CDR3 length and diversity.

The rearrangement joins TRBV7-2 to TRBJ2-7, with TRBD2 matching 9 bases. Specimen: conventional CD4+ T cells sorted from PBMCs. The TCR comes from a human donor with AIRE deficiency. The CDR3 nucleotides read TGTGCCAGCAGCTTAGTTGCTAGCGGGGCACCCTACGAGCAGTACTTC. It codes for CASSLVASGAPYEQYF.